Below are 21 T cell receptor beta chains sequenced from a single sample in a study of T cells in Graves' hyperthyroidism and ophthalmopathy (dated by TCRdb to between 2018 and 2021). The library was prepared using multiplex PCR. Sequencing relied on an Illumina HiSeq 2000. Amplification of TCR beta CDR3 regions was carried out from RNA transcripts. The first round of RT-PCR for the TCR CDR3 was performed with the HTBI primer set and the Qiagen OneStep RT-PCR kit. TCRdb itself trimmed the public reads at Q25 with fastp, ran MiXCR and retained productive beta chains. Rows with one shared CDR3 protein collapse into an entry with the most common genes and DNA. In this sample the table shows 360,000 or so distinct CDR3 sequences, 15% to 20% of which occur a single time. Around 16% of the sample belongs to the ten largest clones. Sequencing was done on a sample of blood. Receptor source: a woman in her forties with Graves' ophthalmopathy.

This clonotype appeared many times. The chain employs TRBV20-1 and TRBJ2-7; D is possibly TRBD2 (7 bases). This CDR3 is built from 13 residues. V lost 1 base and J lost 2, with 9 bases in between. Germline V gene data show CDR1 as DFQATT and CDR2 as SNEGSKA (reference sequence). CDR3 nucleotide sequence: TGCAGTGCTAGAGGGGGGGGCACCTACGAGCAGTACTTC. This codes for CSARGGGTYEQYF.

This clonotype was seen at least ten times. The gene calls are TRBV7-2 and TRBJ2-5; 8 bases line up with TRBD1. V shed 5 bases and J 3 bases; nucleotides not matched to a gene: 8. The length of the CDR3 is 15 residues. The germline CDR1 and CDR2 sequences are SGHTA and FQGNSA. CDR3 coding DNA: TGTGCCAGCAGCAATCCTACGACAGGGGAAGAGACCCAGTACTTC. It is translated as CASSNPTTGEETQYF.

This clonotype was recorded at least ten times. The chain couples TRBV19 to TRBJ2-5, with D possibly being TRBD1 (6 bases). The CDR3 length is 14 residues. V was shortened by 3 bases and J by 3 bases, with 11 bases between the two germline ends. Germline values: CDR1 LNHDA, CDR2 SQIVND (reference sequence). CDR3 DNA sequence: TGTGCCAGTAGTATCCAGGGGTATGAAGAGACCCAGTACTTC. The encoded protein is CASSIQGYEETQYF.

The chain joins TRBV2 to TRBJ1-6, with D possibly being TRBD1 (5 bases). CDR3 length: 15 residues. The ends were cut back, 7 bases at V and 1 base at J, with 11 bases in the middle. Germline assignment: CDR1 SNHLY and CDR2 FYNNEI. The CDR3 protein is CASTRGHSYNSPLHF. DNA for the CDR3: TGTGCCAGCACCCGAGGACATTCCTATAATTCACCCCTCCACTTT.

This clonotype came up many times. The chain links TRBV28 to TRBJ1-1; tentatively, D is TRBD1 (5 bases). The CDR3 contains 14 residues. Trimming stripped 3 bases from V and 1 base from J, with 9 bases between. Germline CDR1 is MDHEN and CDR2 is SYDVKM. CDR3 loop: CASSLMTENTEAFF. As DNA, the CDR3 is TGTGCCAGCAGTTTGATGACAGAGAACACTGAAGCTTTCTTT.

This clonotype was found many times. The V call is TRBV7-8, the J call TRBJ1-1, with unresolved D. V was trimmed by 6 bases and J by 3 bases, leaving 11 bases between them. Germline V gene lookup returns CDR1 SGHVS and CDR2 FQNEAQ. The CDR3 is 13 amino acids. The CDR3 sequence: CASRTTVHTEAFF. The CDR3 DNA is TGTGCCAGCAGGACCACTGTGCACACTGAAGCTTTCTTT.

The chain is built from TRBV7-9 and TRBJ2-5; weak D call: TRBD1 (5 bases). The V and J ends lost 5 bases and 4 bases respectively, with 11 bases between them. The germline V gene encodes CDR1 SEHNR and CDR2 FQNEAQ (reference sequence). The CDR3 has 13 residues. The CDR3 loop reads CASSQGVRETQYF. The CDR3 DNA follows: TGTGCCAGCAGCCAGGGTGTACGAGAGACCCAGTACTTC.

About this clonotype: One junction end disagrees with the germline gene, perhaps due to a read error. V is TRBV6-1 and J is TRBJ1-1; tentatively, D is TRBD1 (5 bases). There are 14 residues in the CDR3. Per germline, CDR1 MNHNS and CDR2 SASEGT. CDR3 bases: TGTGCCAGCAGGGACATGGGGAGGAACACTGAAGCTTACTTT. Its translation is CASRDMGRNTEAYF.

This clonotype was seen at least ten times. In DNA form, the CDR3 reads TGTGCCTGGAGTGGTTCGATGTGGTTCTATGGCTACACCTTC. It translates to CAWSGSMWFYGYTF. The genes are TRBV30 and TRBJ1-2; D is unclear. Germline CDR1 is GTSNPN and CDR2 is SVGIG (reference sequence). This CDR3 has 14 residues. V shed 1 base and J shed 4 bases, with 13 bases lying between them.

The J gene is TRBJ1-1, the V gene TRBV19, with D perhaps matching TRBD1 (5 bases). V was pared by 6 bases and J by 0 bases, with 11 bases between. From germline, CDR1 is LNHDA and CDR2 SQIVND (reference sequence). This CDR3 has 14 residues. For the CDR3, the DNA is TGTGCCAGTAGCCGGGGCCCCATGAACACTGAAGCTTTCTTT. Translated: CASSRGPMNTEAFF.

This clonotype was detected a few times. CDR3 sequence (DNA): TGTGCCAGCTCACCACGGGGCCTGGAGGAGCAGTACTTC. This codes for CASSPRGLEEQYF. V gene TRBV18 combines with J gene TRBJ2-7; perhaps TRBD1 as D (5 bases). Per germline, CDR1 KGHSH and CDR2 LQKENI. The length of the CDR3 is 13 residues. The V gene lost 1 base and the J gene lost 7 bases, with 11 bases spanning the gap.

This sequence joins TRBV12-3 or TRBV12-4 and TRBJ2-7; tentatively, D is TRBD2 (5 bases). Between the trimmed V and J ends, which lost 10 bases and 2 bases, there was a span of 15 bases. CDR3 size: 13 residues. The CDR3 DNA reads as TGTGCCAACAGCCCCGGGGAGCCCTACGAGCAGTACTTC. Its protein product is CANSPGEPYEQYF.

This clonotype was seen repeatedly, ten times or more. CDR3 loop: CASSDRGNSPLHF. CDR3 bases: TGTGCCAGCAGTGACAGGGGAAACTCACCCCTCCACTTT. V gene TRBV6-1 combines with J gene TRBJ1-6, with D maybe TRBD1 (6 bases). The V gene's germline CDR1 is MNHNS and CDR2 SASEGT. The germline V and J ends were trimmed by 3 bases and 10 bases, with 10 bases remaining between them. The CDR3 has 13 amino acids.

This clonotype was seen repeatedly, ten times or more. A much bigger clone sits one base away, suggesting this may be a read error. Since no conserved phenylalanine or tryptophan closes the CDR3, a read error is the likely cause. The chain carries TRBV29-1 and TRBJ1-2, with 7 positions matching TRBD1. CDR1 is SQVTM and CDR2 is ANQGSEA in the germline V gene. This CDR3 contains 15 residues. Trimming removed 5 bases from V and 3 bases from J; junction bases left unmatched: 12. The CDR3 DNA sequence: TGCAGCGTTCTTAGTCCAGGGGGTTATGACTATGGCTACACCTAC. It specifies CSVLSPGGYDYGYTY.

This clonotype was detected many times. The rearrangement joins TRBV11-2 to TRBJ2-7; D is possibly TRBD2 (5 bases). CDR3 length: 13 residues. Trimming shortened V by 3 bases and J by 6 bases, and 12 bases separated the two germline ends. Germline values: CDR1 SGHAT, CDR2 FQNNGV. The CDR3 DNA reads as TGTGCCAGCAGCTTCTCGGGATCTACCGAGCAGTACTTC. This translates into CASSFSGSTEQYF.

V usage is TRBV6-2 or TRBV6-3 and J usage is TRBJ2-7, with 7 bases that match TRBD1. The CDR3 is made up of 15 amino acids. CDR1 is MNHEY and CDR2 is SVGEGT in the germline V gene. Losses at the gene ends were 6 bases for V and 7 bases for J; bases not matched to a gene: 15. CDR3 bases: TGTGCCAGCAGCATACGGGACAGAGAGACTCGGGAGCAGTACTTC. This sequence encodes CASSIRDRETREQYF.

In this sample, this clonotype turned up many times. This chain connects TRBV24-1 to TRBJ2-5, with a tentative D call TRBD2 (5 bases). From germline, CDR1 is KGHDR and CDR2 SFDVKD. CDR3 length: 15 amino acids. The ends were cut back, 4 bases at V and 6 bases at J, with 17 bases in the middle. CDR3 bases: TGTGCCACCAGTGACCGGCAGGTCGGGAAACAGACCCAGTACTTC. Its protein is CATSDRQVGKQTQYF.

The CDR3 sequence: CASSQDRVSAEQYF. In DNA form, the CDR3 reads TGTGCCAGCAGCCAAGATCGAGTGAGCGCCGAGCAGTACTTC. The chain couples TRBV3-1 to TRBJ2-7; D is undetermined. The CDR3 runs 14 residues. Germline loops: CDR1 LGHDT, CDR2 YNNKEL (reference sequence). V lost 0 bases to trimming and J lost 6 bases, with 12 bases between them.

Of note for this clonotype: This clone may be a read error of a much larger clone one base away. The rearrangement links TRBV10-3 to TRBJ1-6, with D uncertain. The CDR3 covers 13 residues. With 2 bases removed from V and 11 bases from J, the gap between germline ends came to 10 bases. Germline-derived CDR1 and CDR2 are ENHRY and SYGVKD. The DNA for the CDR3 is TGTGCCATCAGTGAGGGCCCAATTACACCCCTCCACTTT. Protein: CAISEGPITPLHF.

This clonotype occurred many times. The rearrangement joins TRBV6-1 to TRBJ1-6; D uncertain. This CDR3 contains 13 residues. Trimming shortened V by 8 bases and J by 10 bases, and 15 bases separated the two germline ends. Germline values: CDR1 MNHNS, CDR2 SASEGT. The CDR3 spells CASCVGRGSPLHF. The CDR3, as DNA: TGTGCCAGCTGTGTAGGGAGAGGCTCACCCCTCCACTTT.

This clonotype was found a few times. The rearrangement uses TRBV6-1 and TRBJ2-5; TRBD2 agrees at 8 bases. V was clipped by 6 bases and J by 5 bases; unmatched bases: 8. Germline CDR1 reads MNHNS; CDR2 reads SASEGT. This CDR3 comprises 14 residues. In DNA, the CDR3 is TGTGCCAGCAGGGGAGCGGGAGTGCGTGAGACCCAGTACTTC. Its protein is CASRGAGVRETQYF.